This TCR beta chain was identified in a study of follicular helper T cells after annual influenza vaccination. Stated time point: 2014-2015 season, pre-vaccination. Donors were community-dwelling with no influenza vaccine in the prior 6 months. Each time point used about 40 to 100 mL of blood. In this sample, this clone turned up a few times. CDR3 size: 14 residues. The V and J ends lost 4 bases and 3 bases respectively, with 13 bases between them. Germline V lookup: CDR1 SGHNT, CDR2 YYREEE (reference sequence). The repertoire was sequenced with immunoSEQ multiplex PCR; TCRdb's copy has only in-frame clones and lacks some. The data show several thousand clones, more than 65% seen once.

Specimen: CXCR5+ CD38- circulating T follicular helper cells from blood, collected on the day of influenza vaccination. Subset indicated: circulating Tfh, non-naive CD4+CXCR5+PD-1+ (ICOS+CD38+ or ICOS-CD38-). This chain links TRBV5-4 with TRBJ1-2; D is undetermined. This receptor was identified in an adult who received the influenza vaccine. The CDR3 nucleotides are TGTGCCAGCAGCGTCGGGAATCTGGACTATGGCTACACCTTC. The encoded protein is CASSVGNLDYGYTF.